This TCR beta chain was sequenced in a study of blood T cell repertoires in COVID-19. Study information: There were acute and convalescent COVID-19 samples, and they came from the United States, Italy and Spain. PBMCs, B-cell-depleted T cells, or T cells were the source of the cDNA or gDNA that made up the material.

In the original workflow: Estimation of nucleated cell counts was performed using reference gene primer amplification. Assay: immunoSEQ multiplex PCR; the TCRdb copy retains only in-frame clones and omits some. V, J and clone size were drawn from that table, and D and trimming were deduced from the DNA. Of approximately 180,000 clones in the sample, 80% to 90% are singletons; the top ten hold over 9.5%. Trimming left V 6 bases short and J 6 bases short, with 14 bases between. The CDR3 is 13 residues long. The specimen sequenced was peripheral blood. The gene calls are TRBV12-3 or TRBV12-4 and TRBJ1-2, with a tentative D call TRBD1 (6 bases). The TCR comes from a human donor with active or convalescent COVID-19. The donor label of this sample is uncertain. In DNA form, the CDR3 reads TGTGCCAGCAGCTATCGAGGACAGAATGGCTACACCTTC. Translation: CASSYRGQNGYTF.